A selection of T cell receptor beta chains follows, all from one sample in a study of blood T cell repertoires in COVID-19. The data were produced by immunoSEQ multiplex PCR, yet TCRdb's version contains in-frame clones alone and is incomplete. Counted here are more than 95,000 clones, more than 80% occurring once; the ten biggest clones make up approximately 3.5%. Sequenced material: peripheral blood. The receptors were sampled from a woman aged 55-70 years with acute or convalescent COVID-19. Both conserved end residues are part of each CDR3. D genes are given only for firm matches. Some rows have no size entry. The others give once, few or many, or a class for an expanded clone.

TRBD2 | NA | TRBJ2-1 | TRBV11-2 | CASSLTSDRSEQFF | TGTGCCAGCAGCTTAACTAGCGATCGGAGTGAGCAGTTCTTC
NA | NA | TRBJ2-3 | TRBV7-6 | CASSVTPTGQGIADTQYF | TGTGCCAGCAGCGTCACCCCCACCGGCCAGGGGATTGCAGATACGCAGTATTTT
TRBD1 | NA | TRBJ1-3 | TRBV5-4 | CASSFTGGQGNTIYF | TGTGCCAGCAGCTTTACAGGGGGCCAAGGAAACACCATATATTTT
TRBD1 | NA | TRBJ2-1 | TRBV27 | CASSRQGDNEQFF | TGTGCCAGCAGTCGACAGGGTGATAATGAGCAGTTCTTC
TRBD1 | NA | TRBJ1-4 | TRBV5-1 | CASSPGDRGMKNWELFF | TGCGCCAGCAGCCCTGGGGACAGGGGAATGAAAAACTGGGAACTGTTTTTT
NA | once | TRBJ2-1 | TRBV3-1/TRBV3-2 | CASRHPPGEQFF | TGTGCCAGCAGGCACCCACCCGGTGAGCAGTTCTTC
TRBD1 | NA | TRBJ1-1 | TRBV6-4 | CASSATGSTEAFF | TGTGCCAGCAGTGCGACAGGGAGCACTGAAGCTTTCTTT
TRBD1 | NA | TRBJ1-1 | TRBV30 | CALAQGWEAFF | TGTGCCTTGGCACAGGGGTGGGAGGCTTTCTTT
NA | NA | TRBJ1-6 | TRBV12-3/TRBV12-4 | CASSPKMNSPLHF | TGTGCCAGCAGTCCAAAAATGAATTCACCCCTCCACTTT
TRBD1 | NA | TRBJ1-2 | TRBV15 | CATSRGQGDRYTF | TGTGCCACCAGCAGGGGACAGGGCGACCGCTACACCTTC
NA | NA | TRBJ2-7 | TRBV14 | CASSQEASSRSSYEQYF | TGTGCCAGCAGCCAAGAAGCGTCGTCAAGGAGCTCCTACGAGCAGTACTTC
TRBD1 | NA | TRBJ1-5 | TRBV3-1/TRBV3-2 | CASSQETGGNQPQHF | TGTGCCAGCAGCCAAGAGACAGGGGGCAATCAGCCCCAGCATTTT
TRBD2 | NA | TRBJ2-5 | TRBV13 | CASSSLTSGEETQYF | TGTGCCAGCAGCTCCCTGACTAGCGGTGAAGAGACCCAGTACTTC
TRBD2 | NA | TRBJ2-5 | TRBV7-9 | CASSSGMTSGRGETQYF | TGTGCCAGCAGCTCTGGAATGACTAGCGGGAGAGGAGAGACCCAGTACTTC
TRBD2 | NA | TRBJ2-5 | TRBV28 | CASSPGTSEQETQYF | TGTGCCAGCAGCCCCGGGACTAGCGAACAAGAGACCCAGTACTTC
TRBD1 | NA | TRBJ2-1 | TRBV11-1 | CASSLLRTGVFNEQFF | TGTGCCAGCAGCTTACTGCGGACAGGCGTTTTCAATGAGCAGTTCTTC
NA | NA | TRBJ1-1 | TRBV5-5 | CASRPVGLPNTEAFF | TGTGCCAGCAGGCCGGTGGGACTGCCGAACACTGAAGCTTTCTTT
TRBD2 | NA | TRBJ2-7 | TRBV5-1 | CASSLDHPGRAREQYF | TGCGCCAGCAGCTTGGATCACCCAGGGAGGGCCCGAGAGCAGTACTTC
NA | NA | TRBJ1-3 | TRBV29-1 | CSAGDSGNTIYF | TGCAGCGCAGGGGACTCTGGAAACACCATATATTTT
NA | NA | TRBJ2-1 | TRBV4-1 | CASSQGLPSYNEQFF | TGCGCCAGCAGCCAAGGACTGCCCTCATACAATGAGCAGTTCTTC
NA | once | TRBJ2-1 | TRBV5-8 | CASSLVGAYNEQFF | TGTGCCAGCAGCTTGGTGGGGGCGTACAATGAGCAGTTCTTC
NA | NA | TRBJ1-1 | TRBV27 | CASSPPTGRNTEAFF | TGTGCCAGCAGTCCCCCCACAGGCCGGAACACTGAAGCTTTCTTT
NA | NA | TRBJ2-3 | TRBV9 | CASSVAGSTDTQYF | TGTGCCAGCAGCGTAGCGGGAAGCACAGATACGCAGTATTTT
NA | NA | TRBJ2-3 | TRBV9 | CASSHRENTQYF | TGTGCCAGCAGCCATAGGGAGAATACGCAGTATTTT
NA | NA | TRBJ1-4 | TRBV15 | CATSDPGHREKLFF | TGTGCCACCAGCGACCCGGGACATCGCGAAAAACTGTTTTTT
TRBD1 | NA | TRBJ1-1 | TRBV28 | CASSLGGQGGTEAFF | TGTGCCAGCAGTTTAGGGGGACAGGGAGGCACTGAAGCTTTCTTT
NA | NA | TRBJ1-1 | TRBV6-5 | CASRHGNTEAFF | TGTGCCAGCAGACATGGGAACACTGAAGCTTTCTTT
NA | NA | TRBJ1-6 | TRBV3-1/TRBV3-2 | CASSRKPENSPLHF | TGTGCCAGCAGCCGTAAACCGGAGAATTCACCCCTCCACTTT
NA | once | TRBJ1-1 | TRBV20-1 | CSASLVGVNTEAFF | TGCAGTGCTAGTTTAGTCGGGGTGAACACTGAAGCTTTCTTT
NA | NA | TRBJ1-1 | TRBV12-5 | CASVRSVETEAFF | TGTGCTAGTGTCCGATCGGTGGAGACTGAAGCTTTCTTT
TRBD1 | NA | TRBJ2-3 | TRBV18 | CASSPPGTADTQYF | TGTGCCAGCTCACCACCGGGGACAGCAGATACGCAGTATTTT
TRBD1 | NA | TRBJ1-5 | TRBV18 | CASTPGGGQPQHF | TGTGCCAGCACGCCAGGGGGTGGTCAGCCCCAGCATTTT
NA | few | TRBJ2-1 | TRBV6-1 | CASSELAGSSYNEQFF | TGTGCCAGCAGTGAATTGGCGGGTAGCTCCTACAATGAGCAGTTCTTC
NA | NA | TRBJ2-3 | TRBV5-5 | CASSFPAALGTDTQYF | TGTGCCAGCAGCTTCCCTGCGGCACTAGGGACAGATACGCAGTATTTT
TRBD1 | NA | TRBJ1-1 | TRBV2 | CASSPTGVNTEAFF | TGTGCCAGCAGTCCGACAGGGGTTAACACTGAAGCTTTCTTT
TRBD1 | NA | TRBJ1-6 | TRBV28 | CASSPLGTGGKSVTLHF | TGTGCCAGCAGTCCGCTCGGGACAGGGGGAAAATCTGTCACCCTCCACTTT
TRBD2 | NA | TRBJ2-3 | TRBV19 | CASSMGGIKADTQYF | TGTGCCAGTAGTATGGGGGGGATAAAGGCAGATACGCAGTATTTT
TRBD1 | NA | TRBJ1-1 | TRBV19 | CASSAPGQGEAEAFF | TGTGCCAGTAGTGCTCCGGGACAGGGGGAAGCTGAAGCTTTCTTT
NA | NA | TRBJ2-6 | TRBV4-1 | CASSQGANALGANVLTF | TGCGCCAGCAGCCAGGGGGCAAACGCTCTAGGGGCCAACGTCCTGACTTTC
TRBD2 | NA | TRBJ2-3 | TRBV6-5 | CASSPGTSGSDTQYF | TGTGCCAGCAGTCCCGGGACTAGCGGGAGTGATACGCAGTATTTT
TRBD1 | NA | TRBJ2-7 | TRBV4-1 | CASSQAFQGASYEQYF | TGCGCCAGCAGCCAAGCCTTTCAGGGGGCCTCCTACGAGCAGTACTTC
TRBD1 | NA | TRBJ1-3 | TRBV3-1/TRBV3-2 | CASSQVDRPPGNTIYF | TGTGCCAGCAGCCAAGTGGACAGGCCCCCTGGAAACACCATATATTTT
TRBD2 | few | TRBJ2-7 | TRBV19 | CASSSGGLAGSYEQYF | TGTGCCAGTAGTAGTGGCGGACTAGCGGGATCCTACGAGCAGTACTTC
NA | NA | TRBJ1-5 | TRBV2 | CASSGPPPGLNQPQHF | TGTGCCAGCAGCGGACCTCCCCCAGGGCTCAATCAGCCCCAGCATTTT
NA | NA | TRBJ2-1 | TRBV6-2/TRBV6-3 | CASSYSPRYYNEQFF | TGTGCCAGCAGTTACTCCCCGAGGTACTACAATGAGCAGTTCTTC
NA | NA | TRBJ1-5 | TRBV5-5 | CASSPDTFNQPQHF | TGTGCCAGCAGTCCGGACACATTCAATCAGCCCCAGCATTTT
NA | NA | TRBJ1-2 | TRBV3-1/TRBV3-2 | CASSQDIAGDGGYTF | TGTGCCAGCAGCCAAGACATTGCGGGGGACGGGGGCTACACCTTC
NA | NA | TRBJ1-4 | TRBV6-1 | CASSDHREKLFF | TGTGCCAGCAGTGACCACAGGGAAAAACTGTTTTTT
TRBD2 | NA | TRBJ2-5 | TRBV3-1/TRBV3-2 | CASSQEAGVGTQYF | TGTGCCAGCAGCCAAGAAGCGGGGGTGGGGACCCAGTACTTC
TRBD1 | few | TRBJ1-2 | TRBV9 | CASSVEGTVLYGYTF | TGTGCCAGCAGCGTAGAAGGGACAGTCCTCTATGGCTACACCTTC
NA | NA | TRBJ1-1 | TRBV5-1 | CASSGGYENTEAFF | TGCGCCAGCAGCGGGGGGTACGAGAACACTGAAGCTTTCTTT